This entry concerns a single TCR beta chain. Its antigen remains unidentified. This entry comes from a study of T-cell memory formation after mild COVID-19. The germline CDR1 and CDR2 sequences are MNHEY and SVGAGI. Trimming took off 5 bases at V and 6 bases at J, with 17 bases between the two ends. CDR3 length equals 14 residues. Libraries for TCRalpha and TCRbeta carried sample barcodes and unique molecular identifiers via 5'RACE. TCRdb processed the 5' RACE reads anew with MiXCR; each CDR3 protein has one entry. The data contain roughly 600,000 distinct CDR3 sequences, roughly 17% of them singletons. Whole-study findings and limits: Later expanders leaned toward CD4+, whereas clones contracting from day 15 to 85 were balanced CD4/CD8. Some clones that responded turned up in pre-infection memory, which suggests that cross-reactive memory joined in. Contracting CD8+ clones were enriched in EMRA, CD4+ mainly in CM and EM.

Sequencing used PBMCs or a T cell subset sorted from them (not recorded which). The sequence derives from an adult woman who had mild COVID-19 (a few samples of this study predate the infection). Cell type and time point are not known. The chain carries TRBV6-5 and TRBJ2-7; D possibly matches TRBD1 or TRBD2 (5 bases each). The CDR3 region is CASSTVRGLGEQYF. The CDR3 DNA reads TGTGCCAGCAGTACTGTGAGGGGCCTAGGCGAGCAGTACTTC.